Below are 5 T cell receptor beta chains sequenced from a single sample in a study of T cells in Graves' hyperthyroidism and ophthalmopathy. The source material, RNA transcripts, was used to amplify TCR beta CDR3 regions. The TCR CDR3 was amplified in a first-round RT-PCR using the HTBI primer set. TCRdb reprocessed the multiplex PCR reads with MiXCR, giving one entry per CDR3 protein. The repertoire has more than 350,000 distinct CDR3 sequences, about 15% of them found once; the top ten carry around 20%. The source material was blood. Receptors were obtained from a woman aged 55-75 years with Graves' ophthalmopathy.

This clonotype was detected a few times. The V call is TRBV9, the J call TRBJ2-3, with 16 positions matching TRBD2. The CDR3 sequence is 19 residues long. From germline, CDR1 is SGDLS and CDR2 YYNGEE. The V segment lost 3 bases and the J segment 5 bases; nucleotides outside the gene matches: 12. CDR3 DNA sequence: TGTGCCAGCAGCGCGACACCGGGACTAGCGGGAGGGCCCTTAGATACGCAGTATTTT. This translates into CASSATPGLAGGPLDTQYF. The whole variable domain, filled in from reference TRBV9 and TRBJ2-3, reads DSGVTQTPKHLITATGQRVTLRCSPRSGDLSVYWYQQSLDQGLQFLIQYYNGEERAKGNILERFSAQQFPDLHSELNLSSLELGDSALYFCASSATPGLAGGPLDTQYFGPGTRLTVL.

This clonotype was found many times. The chain recombines TRBV27 with TRBJ2-3; 7 bases match TRBD2. J gave up 1 base and V 3 bases, and 7 bases lay outside the gene matches. The CDR3 runs 16 residues. Germline-derived CDR1 and CDR2 are MNHEY and SMNVEV (reference sequence). The CDR3 nucleotides are TGTGCCAGCAGTTTTGATGCGGGAGCTCGCACAGATACGCAGTATTTT. Translation: CASSFDAGARTDTQYF.

This clonotype was seen repeatedly, ten times or more. This chain joins TRBV7-9 and TRBJ2-3, with 7 bases matching TRBD1. V shed 1 base and J 1 base; nucleotides not matched to a gene: 2. CDR3 length: 15 amino acids. Germline V gene data show CDR1 as SEHNR and CDR2 as FQNEAQ (reference sequence). For the CDR3, the DNA is TGTGCCAGCAGCTTAGATGGGACAGGCACAGATACGCAGTATTTT. Its translation is CASSLDGTGTDTQYF.

This clonotype turned up a few times. This rearrangement joins TRBV20-1 to TRBJ1-5; D is undetermined. The CDR3 consists of 14 residues. V was cut by 5 bases and J by 0 bases, with 11 bases left in between. CDR1 is DFQATT and CDR2 is SNEGSKA in the germline V gene (reference sequence). The CDR3 DNA follows: TGCAGTGCTCTGGATGGATATAGCAATCAGCCCCAGCATTTT. Its translation is CSALDGYSNQPQHF.

This clonotype was recorded many times. This chain connects TRBV20-1 to TRBJ2-5; TRBD1 aligns across 7 bases. V shed 7 bases, J shed 5 bases, and the junction held 19 bases outside the gene matches. CDR3 length equals 16 residues. Germline V gives CDR1 DFQATT, CDR2 SNEGSKA (reference sequence). The DNA of the CDR3 is TGCAGTGTTATCGGGACAGCAAAAGGCGGAGGTGAGACCCAGTACTTC. It is translated as CSVIGTAKGGGETQYF.